This T cell receptor (beta chain) was sequenced in a study of T-cell memory formation after mild COVID-19. Regarding the study as a whole: Contracting clones from day 15 to 85 showed balanced CD4/CD8; later expanders favored CD4+. Some SARS-CoV-2-responding clones were already detected in memory before infection. Largely, contracting CD4+ clones fell within CM and EM, and contracting CD8+ clones within EMRA.

This clonotype has at least ten counts. The target antigen is unknown. Germline V gene data show CDR1 as SGHTA and CDR2 as FQGNSA. The CDR3 has 14 amino acids. Germline trimming cut 4 bases from V and 4 bases from J; bases unmatched to any gene: 7. cDNA libraries for TCR alpha and TCR beta, carrying sample barcodes and UMIs, came from 5'RACE with constant-segment primers. TCRdb independently ran MiXCR on the 5' RACE reads; one entry per CDR3 protein. The repertoire holds approximately 150,000 distinct CDR3 sequences, with roughly a fifth as singletons. Sequenced input: PBMCs or a T cell subset sorted from them (not recorded which). J is TRBJ2-7 and V is TRBV7-2; 7 nucleotides line up with TRBD2. The sequence came from an adult woman who had mild COVID-19 (a few samples of this study predate the infection). Cell type and time point are not known. Here the CDR3 reads CASSSRAGRYEQYF. As DNA, the CDR3 is TGTGCCAGCAGCTCGCGAGCGGGGCGATACGAGCAGTACTTC. The variable domain in full, with the rest retrieved from reference TRBV7-2 and TRBJ2-7, is GAGVSQSPSNKVTEKGKDVELRCDPISGHTALYWYRQSLGQGLEFLIYFQGNSAPDKSGLPSDRFSAERTGGSVSTLTIQRTQQEDSAVYLCASSSRAGRYEQYFGPGTRLTVT.